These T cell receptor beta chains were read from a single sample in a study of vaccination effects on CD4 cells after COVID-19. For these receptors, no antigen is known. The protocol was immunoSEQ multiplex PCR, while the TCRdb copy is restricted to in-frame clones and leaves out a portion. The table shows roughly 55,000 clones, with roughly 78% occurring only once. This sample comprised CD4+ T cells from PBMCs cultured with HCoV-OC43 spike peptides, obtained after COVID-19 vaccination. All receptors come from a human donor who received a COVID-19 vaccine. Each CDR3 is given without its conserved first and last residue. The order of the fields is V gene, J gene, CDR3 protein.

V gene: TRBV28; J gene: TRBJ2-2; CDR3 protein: ASERELF
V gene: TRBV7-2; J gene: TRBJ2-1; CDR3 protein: ASRWTGGSYNEQF
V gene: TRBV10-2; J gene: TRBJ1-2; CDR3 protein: ASSAQGGYGYT
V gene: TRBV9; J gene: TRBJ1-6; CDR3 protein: ASSGPGQGWSSYNSPLH
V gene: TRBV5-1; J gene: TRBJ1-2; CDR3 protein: ASSPAPRPGYT
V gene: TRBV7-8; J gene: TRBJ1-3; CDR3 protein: ASSLRLGQVSGNTIY
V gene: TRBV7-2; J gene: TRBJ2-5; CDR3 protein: ASSPRGSRETQY
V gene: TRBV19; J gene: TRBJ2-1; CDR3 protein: ASSPPAGGSYNEQF
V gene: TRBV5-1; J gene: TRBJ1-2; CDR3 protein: ASSPGQKKSNYGYT
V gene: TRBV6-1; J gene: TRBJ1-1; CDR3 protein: ASTDTGAVEAF
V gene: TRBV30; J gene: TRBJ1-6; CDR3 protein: AWRRGDYNSPLH
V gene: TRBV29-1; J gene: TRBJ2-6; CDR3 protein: SVGFGLSSGANVLT
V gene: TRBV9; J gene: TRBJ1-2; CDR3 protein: ASSVATGTVYGYT
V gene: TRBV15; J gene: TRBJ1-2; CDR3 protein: ATSRETRNYGYT
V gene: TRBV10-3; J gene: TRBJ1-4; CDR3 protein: AISDRENEKLF
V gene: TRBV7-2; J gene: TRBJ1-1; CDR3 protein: ASSLYWGGDTEAF
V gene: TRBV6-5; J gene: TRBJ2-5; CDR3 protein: ASSYSVASQETQY
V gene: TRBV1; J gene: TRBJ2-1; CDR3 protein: TSSQQGSSHSHNYNEQF
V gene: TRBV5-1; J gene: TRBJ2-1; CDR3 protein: ASSLGTGVGNEQF
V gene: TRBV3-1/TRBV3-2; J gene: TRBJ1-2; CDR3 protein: ASSQVWTANYGYT
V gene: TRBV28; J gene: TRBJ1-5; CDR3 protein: ASSLFGKQPQH
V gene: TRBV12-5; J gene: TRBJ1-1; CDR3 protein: ASGIQGGGTEAF
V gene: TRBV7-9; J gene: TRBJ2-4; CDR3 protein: ASSLARVGIQY
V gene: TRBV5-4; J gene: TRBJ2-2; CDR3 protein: ASSSPSGGNTGELF
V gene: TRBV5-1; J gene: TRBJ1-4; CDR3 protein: ASSLKTGNEKLF
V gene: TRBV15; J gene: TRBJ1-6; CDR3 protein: ATSPIAGQNSPLH
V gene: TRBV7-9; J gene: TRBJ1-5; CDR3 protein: ASSLGPGLVH
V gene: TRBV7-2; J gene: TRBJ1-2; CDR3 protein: ASSDTGAYGYT
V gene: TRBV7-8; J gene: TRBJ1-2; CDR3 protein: ASSLGSASGYT
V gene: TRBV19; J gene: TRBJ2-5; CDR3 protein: ASKAGGQETQY
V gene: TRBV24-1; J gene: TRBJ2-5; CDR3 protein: ATSDNRVIETQY
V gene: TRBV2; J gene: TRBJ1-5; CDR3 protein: ASRGRNQPQH
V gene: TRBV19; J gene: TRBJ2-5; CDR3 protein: ASQRRGETQY
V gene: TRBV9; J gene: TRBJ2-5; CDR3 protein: ASSAGTSGGLQETQY
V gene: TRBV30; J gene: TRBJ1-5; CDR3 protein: AWSTGTVPISNQPQH
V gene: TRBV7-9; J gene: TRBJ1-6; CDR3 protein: ASSQRDSPLH
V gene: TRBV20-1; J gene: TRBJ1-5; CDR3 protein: SASSQLSNQPQH
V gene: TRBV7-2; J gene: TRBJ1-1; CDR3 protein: ASSLTGTANTEAF
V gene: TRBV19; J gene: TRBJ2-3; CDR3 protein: ASTNKWTQY
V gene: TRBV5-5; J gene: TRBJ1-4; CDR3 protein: ASSLTLPATNEKLF
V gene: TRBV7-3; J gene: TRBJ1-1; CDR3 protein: ASSSTGIRGGNTEAF
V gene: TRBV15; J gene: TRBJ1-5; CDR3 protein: ATSLGQGADLSNQPQH